Each of the 8 T cell receptor beta chains below was sequenced from the same sample in a study of CD8 T cells in Susac syndrome. An input of about 0.45 to 1 ug of RNA was subjected to reverse transcription using random hexamers. Using its own MiXCR run on the immunoSEQ multiplex PCR reads, TCRdb lists one record per CDR3 protein. In the table there are 150,000 to 250,000 distinct CDR3 sequences, roughly 95% of which are singletons. Sample: CD4+ T cells from PBMCs. All receptors come from a human donor with multiple sclerosis.

The chain uses TRBV3-1 and TRBJ2-3, with a weak D call TRBD1 (5 bases). V was cut by 2 bases and J by 7 bases, with 10 bases left in between. Per the germline V gene, CDR1 is LGHDT and CDR2 is YNNKEL (reference sequence). CDR3 length equals 13 residues. CDR3 region: CASSQPRQNTQYF. CDR3 sequence (DNA): TGTGCCAGCAGCCAACCCCGACAGAATACGCAGTATTTT.

A word on this clonotype: A junction boundary mismatches the germline segment, possibly from a read error. The V gene is TRBV7-3, the J gene TRBJ2-7; 9 bases align to TRBD2. Per germline, CDR1 SGHTA and CDR2 FQGTGA. The CDR3 has 11 residues. The CDR3 reads CASSSGLAEIF. The DNA for the CDR3 is TGTGCCAGCAGCTCGGGACTAGCAGAAATCTTC.

The chain has TRBV9 and TRBJ2-4; D not resolved. Germline CDR1 SGDLS, CDR2 YYNGEE. This CDR3 is built from 16 residues. V lost 7 bases and J lost 1, with 18 bases in between. The CDR3: CASSPGPQGAKNIQYF. The CDR3 DNA reads TGTGCCAGCTCTCCGGGCCCTCAAGGTGCCAAAAACATTCAGTACTTC. Looking up the rest from reference TRBV9 and TRBJ2-4 gives the full variable domain: DSGVTQTPKHLITATGQRVTLRCSPRSGDLSVYWYQQSLDQGLQFLIQYYNGEERAKGNILERFSAQQFPDLHSELNLSSLELGDSALYFCASSPGPQGAKNIQYFGAGTRLSVL.

V gene TRBV11-2 combines with J gene TRBJ2-7; 10 bases fit TRBD2. Germline loops: CDR1 SGHAT, CDR2 FQNNGV. V trimming: 5 bases; J trimming: 7 bases; junction bases outside the gene matches: 8. CDR3 length: 14 amino acids. In DNA, the CDR3 is TGTGCCAGCAGCCCGGGACTAGCGACGAGGGAGCAGTACTTC. Translating gives CASSPGLATREQYF.

The V gene is TRBV27, the J gene TRBJ2-3; D is unclear. The V and J ends lost 0 bases and 2 bases respectively, with 6 bases between them. Germline V lookup: CDR1 MNHEY, CDR2 SMNVEV (reference sequence). This CDR3 region has 14 residues. The chain's CDR3 is CASSLSGFTDTQYF. CDR3 sequence (DNA): TGTGCCAGCAGTTTATCAGGGTTCACAGATACGCAGTATTTT.

CDR3 bases: TGCAGTGCCAGACGGCAGAACACTGAAGCTTTCTTT. Protein: CSARRQNTEAFF. The chain carries TRBV20-1 and TRBJ1-1; the D is unclear. CDR3 length: 12 amino acids. Trimming cost V 6 bases and J 1 base, with 9 bases left between them. Germline CDR1 is DFQATT and CDR2 is SNEGSKA (reference sequence).

The rearrangement uses TRBV7-9 and TRBJ1-1; no clear D. This CDR3 is built from 14 residues. The V gene's germline CDR1 is SEHNR and CDR2 FQNEAQ (reference sequence). V dropped 7 bases and J dropped 0 bases, with 12 bases sitting between them. The CDR3 here is CASILTEVNTEAFF. The CDR3 DNA reads as TGTGCCAGCATCCTCACGGAGGTGAACACTGAAGCTTTCTTT. The variable domain in full, with the rest retrieved from reference TRBV7-9 and TRBJ1-1, is DTGVSQNPRHKITKRGQNVTFRCDPISEHNRLYWYRQTLGQGPEFLTYFQNEAQLEKSRLLSDRFSAERPKGSFSTLEIQRTEQGDSAMYLCASILTEVNTEAFFGQGTRLTVV.

The rearrangement uses TRBV30 and TRBJ2-5; weak D call: TRBD1 (6 bases). The germline V gene has CDR1 GTSNPN and CDR2 SVGIG (reference sequence). The V end was cut by 1 base, the J end by 0 bases, with 18 bases between. The CDR3 spans 17 residues. CDR3: CAWSGRGRLPYQETQYF. CDR3 sequence (DNA): TGTGCCTGGAGTGGAAGGGGGAGACTACCGTACCAAGAGACCCAGTACTTC. The full variable domain, rest sourced from reference TRBV30 and TRBJ2-5, is SQTIHQWPATLVQPVGSPLSLECTVEGTSNPNLYWYRQAAGRGLQLLFYSVGIGQISSEVPQNLSASRPQDRQFILSSKKLLLSDSGFYLCAWSGRGRLPYQETQYFGPGTRLLVL.